A single sample is the source of the 18 T cell receptor beta chains below, sequenced in a study of cytomegalovirus exposure and HLA in healthy donors (TCRdb year 2017). Library creation used the immunoSEQ multiplex PCR assay. For the multiplex PCR, a mixture combining 60 forward primers for TCR Vbeta segments and 13 reverse primers for TCR Jbeta segments was used. The source is immuneACCESS, and TCRdb retained only in-frame sequences with V and J called. Part of the clones is not carried over; for the studies checked, unresolved V genes explain less than half of this, and the remainder is unexplained. This sample has about 89,000 clones in its table, and 64% of those were observed once. In total, the top ten clones hold roughly 2.5% of the sample. Sample: PBMCs. These receptors were obtained from a human donor in good health.

This clone came up a few times. This chain links TRBV28 with TRBJ2-6; 13 positions agree with TRBD2. The CDR3 has 15 residues. Germline values: CDR1 MDHEN, CDR2 SYDVKM. J gave up 2 bases and V 8 bases, and 0 bases lay outside the gene matches. CDR3 DNA: TGTGCCAGCGGACTAGCGGGGGCTGGGGCCAACGTCCTGACTTTC. Translating it yields CASGLAGAGANVLTF.

The chain carries TRBV4-3 and TRBJ1-1; the D gene is possibly TRBD1 (6 bases). CDR1 LGHNA and CDR2 YSLEER come from the germline V gene. This CDR3 region has 19 residues. The V end was cut by 0 bases, the J end by 1 base, with 21 bases between. CDR3 in DNA: TGCGCCAGCAGCCAAGAGGGGGGGGCAGGGCGCTTTGGGAACACTGAAGCTTTCTTT. Amino acids: CASSQEGGAGRFGNTEAFF.

This clone has more than one count but fewer than ten. The chain recombines TRBV19 with TRBJ1-2, with 7 bases identical to TRBD1. The CDR3 is 14 amino acids. Germline CDR1 LNHDA, CDR2 SQIVND (reference sequence). Trimming cost V 6 bases and J 7 bases; bases outside gene matches: 11. The CDR3 region has the DNA TGTGCCAGTAGGATGGACAGGTTCGTTGGTGGCTACACCTTC. It encodes CASRMDRFVGGYTF. Combining the CDR3 with reference TRBV19 and TRBJ1-2 gives the whole variable domain DGGITQSPKYLFRKEGQNVTLSCEQNLNHDAMYWYRQDPGQGLRLIYYSQIVNDFQKGDIAEGYSVSREKKESFPLTVTSAQKNPTAFYLCASRMDRFVGGYTFGSGTRLTVV.

The CDR3 sequence: CASSVGSGGGRETQYF. DNA of the CDR3: TGTGCCAGCAGCGTAGGTAGCGGGGGCGGGAGAGAGACCCAGTACTTC. The rearrangement links TRBV9 to TRBJ2-5; 9 bases map to TRBD2. V trimming: 0 bases; J trimming: 4 bases; junction bases outside the gene matches: 7. The CDR3 totals 16 residues. CDR1 is SGDLS and CDR2 is YYNGEE in the germline V gene.

This clone has just one count. The gene calls are TRBV30 and TRBJ2-5; 12 bases agree with TRBD2. Germline lookup yields CDR1 GTSNPN and CDR2 SVGIG (reference sequence). V trimming: 2 bases; J trimming: 5 bases; junction bases outside the gene matches: 6. This CDR3 is built from 15 residues. The CDR3 DNA is TGTGCCTGGAGTCTCTGGACTAGCGGGACGGAGACCCAGTACTTC. Translated, it gives CAWSLWTSGTETQYF.

This clone turned up a few times. V usage is TRBV7-6 and J usage is TRBJ1-4, with 7 bases that match TRBD1. Losses at the gene ends were 2 bases for V and 5 bases for J; bases not matched to a gene: 2. Germline V gene data show CDR1 as SGHVS and CDR2 as FNYEAQ. The CDR3 sequence is 14 residues long. The DNA for the CDR3 is TGTGCCAGCAGCTTAAGGACAGGAAATGAAAAACTGTTTTTT. Its protein is CASSLRTGNEKLFF.

As DNA, the CDR3 is TGTGCCATCAGTGGACTAGCGGGGGACACAGATACGCAGTATTTT. The encoded protein is CAISGLAGDTDTQYF. The chain carries TRBV10-3 and TRBJ2-3; 12 bases match TRBD2. This CDR3 is 15 amino acids long. Germline CDR1 is ENHRY and CDR2 is SYGVKD. Trimming took 4 bases from V and 2 from J; bases not matched to a gene: 1.

The J gene is TRBJ2-5, the V gene TRBV5-4; no clear D gene. There are 13 residues in the CDR3. Germline V gene lookup returns CDR1 SGHNT and CDR2 YYREEE (reference sequence). Trimming shortened V by 4 bases and J by 4 bases, and 11 bases separated the two germline ends. In nucleotides, the CDR3 is TGTGCCAGCAGCCCCGCGGTTCGAGAGACCCAGTACTTC. It translates to CASSPAVRETQYF.

The table lists this clone with a count of one. The genes are TRBV6-5 and TRBJ1-2; 9 bases agree with TRBD1. The CDR3 runs to 13 residues. Germline V lookup: CDR1 MNHEY, CDR2 SVGAGI. Trimming took 5 bases from V and 8 from J; bases not matched to a gene: 6. CDR3 DNA sequence: TGTGCCAGCAGTCGTGGACAGGGGAGAGGCTACACCTTC. This translates into CASSRGQGRGYTF.

The V and J genes are TRBV5-1 and TRBJ2-3; 9 bases match TRBD1. Trimming removed 0 bases from V and 3 bases from J; junction bases left unmatched: 8. This CDR3 spans 17 amino acids. Germline V CDR1 and CDR2: SGHRS, YFSETQ. CDR3 bases: TGCGCCAGCAGCTTGGGGGGACAGGGAGGGAGAACAGATACGCAGTATTTT. This codes for CASSLGGQGGRTDTQYF.

This chain uses TRBV11-2 with TRBJ1-2, with TRBD1 identical over 9 bases. The CDR3 consists of 17 residues. Trimming took 5 bases from V and 0 from J; bases not matched to a gene: 10. CDR1 and CDR2 from the germline V gene are SGHAT and FQNNGV. CDR3 region: CASSLGGQGKANYGYTF. The CDR3 DNA sequence: TGTGCCAGCAGCCTCGGGGGACAGGGAAAGGCTAACTATGGCTACACCTTC.

The chain joins TRBV7-2 to TRBJ1-2, with D possibly TRBD1 on 5 matching bases. V was trimmed by 5 bases and J by 4 bases, leaving 8 bases between them. Germline loops: CDR1 SGHTA, CDR2 FQGNSA. CDR3 size: 12 residues. The CDR3 coding sequence is TGTGCCAGCAGCCCTGACAGCTATGGCTACACCTTC. Its protein is CASSPDSYGYTF.

The chain links TRBV4-3 to TRBJ1-1; D call uncertain. The V end was cut by 0 bases, the J end by 1 base, with 9 bases between. The CDR3 consists of 15 residues. In germline, CDR1 is LGHNA, CDR2 YSLEER. The CDR3 region has the DNA TGCGCCAGCAGCCAAGATACGGCAGGGAACACTGAAGCTTTCTTT. This codes for CASSQDTAGNTEAFF.

The rearrangement links TRBV2 to TRBJ2-3; possible D gene TRBD2, 6 bases. Germline V gene data show CDR1 as SNHLY and CDR2 as FYNNEI. V was shortened by 11 bases and J by 0 bases, with 15 bases between the two germline ends. CDR3 size: 14 residues. The CDR3 DNA sequence: TGTGCCCTAATGGAGGGAGACAGCACAGATACGCAGTATTTT. Translation gives CALMEGDSTDTQYF.

This rearrangement joins TRBV10-1 to TRBJ2-7; 12 nucleotides match TRBD1. CDR3 length: 21 amino acids. The germline gives CDR1 WNHNN, CDR2 SYGVQD (reference sequence). Trimming at V came to 6 bases and at J to 4 bases, leaving 25 bases not matched to a gene. CDR3 protein: CASRAGTVNRLRDRGPYEQYF. In nucleotides, the CDR3 is TGCGCCAGCAGAGCCGGGACAGTAAATCGACTAAGGGACAGGGGGCCGTACGAGCAGTACTTC.

The chain combines TRBV27 with TRBJ1-1, with D uncertain. The CDR3 runs 15 residues. With 0 bases removed from V and 0 bases from J, the gap between germline ends came to 8 bases. Germline lookup yields CDR1 MNHEY and CDR2 SMNVEV (reference sequence). CDR3 residues: CASSLSAAMNTEAFF. In nucleotides, the CDR3 is TGTGCCAGCAGTTTATCAGCGGCGATGAACACTGAAGCTTTCTTT.

The chain recombines TRBV30 with TRBJ2-3; weak D call: TRBD2 (6 bases). The CDR3 loop spans 14 amino acids. The V gene lost 3 bases and the J gene lost 5 bases, with 15 bases spanning the gap. Germline CDR1 reads GTSNPN; CDR2 reads SVGIG (reference sequence). CDR3: CAWRPSERRDTQYF. In DNA, the CDR3 is TGTGCCTGGAGACCTAGCGAAAGGCGAGATACGCAGTATTTT. The full variable domain, in which reference TRBV30 and TRBJ2-3 provide the parts outside the CDR3, is SQTIHQWPATLVQPVGSPLSLECTVEGTSNPNLYWYRQAAGRGLQLLFYSVGIGQISSEVPQNLSASRPQDRQFILSSKKLLLSDSGFYLCAWRPSERRDTQYFGPGTRLTVL.

This clone showed up just a few times. The chain uses TRBV5-1 and TRBJ2-1; D is unclear. The CDR3 has 9 residues. Germline CDR1 SGHRS, CDR2 YFSETQ. V lost 0 bases and J lost 14, with 3 bases in between. In nucleotides, the CDR3 is TGCGCCAGCAGCTTGGCAGAGTTCTTC. Its protein product is CASSLAEFF. Full variable domain (missing parts from reference TRBV5-1 and TRBJ2-1): KAGVTQTPRYLIKTRGQQVTLSCSPISGHRSVSWYQQTPGQGLQFLFEYFSETQRNKGNFPGRFSGRQFSNSRSEMNVSTLELGDSALYLCASSLAEFFGPGTRLTVL.